This TCR beta chain was obtained from a study of cytomegalovirus exposure and HLA in healthy donors. The CDR3 extends over 13 amino acids. Between the trimmed V and J ends, which lost 2 bases and 4 bases, there was a span of 8 bases. The germline gives CDR1 SGHTA, CDR2 FQGNSA. The PCR used 60 Vbeta and 13 Jbeta primers. Using immunoSEQ multiplex PCR, the repertoire was profiled, and TCRdb retains in-frame clones only, with some absent. In the table there are 200,000 to 300,000 clones, roughly 80% of which are singletons. The sequence derives from a woman aged 40 to 50 in good health and CMV-seropositive. Sequenced material: PBMCs. The chain combines TRBV7-2 with TRBJ2-5; D may be TRBD2 (5 bases). DNA for the CDR3: TGTGCCAGCAGCTTAACTCTAGCAGAGACCCAGTACTTC. This encodes CASSLTLAETQYF.